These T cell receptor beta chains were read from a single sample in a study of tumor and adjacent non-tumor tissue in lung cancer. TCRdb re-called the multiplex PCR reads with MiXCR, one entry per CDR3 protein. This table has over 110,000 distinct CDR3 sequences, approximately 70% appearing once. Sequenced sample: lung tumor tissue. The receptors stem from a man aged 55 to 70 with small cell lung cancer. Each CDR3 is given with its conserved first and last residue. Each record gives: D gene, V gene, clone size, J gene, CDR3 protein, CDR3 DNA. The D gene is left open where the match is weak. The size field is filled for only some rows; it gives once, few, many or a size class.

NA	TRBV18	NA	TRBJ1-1	CASSRDENTEAFF	TGTGCCAGCTCACGAGACGAGAACACTGAAGCTTTCTTT
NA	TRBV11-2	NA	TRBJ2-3	CASSLDAGVGTDRQYF	TGTGCCAGCAGTTTAGATGCCGGAGTGGGCACAGATAGGCAGTATTTT
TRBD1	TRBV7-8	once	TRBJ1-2	CASSRETNRGPANYDYTF	TGTGCCAGCAGCCGAGAGACAAACAGGGGTCCAGCTAACTATGACTACACTTTC
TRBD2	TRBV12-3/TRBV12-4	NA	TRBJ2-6	CVSSPLGEREANVLTF	TGTGTCAGCAGTCCCCTCGGCGAGCGGGAGGCCAACGTCCTGACTTTC
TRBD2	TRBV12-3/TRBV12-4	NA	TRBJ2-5	CASSFLSSGRQETQYF	TGTGCCAGCAGTTTTTTAAGTAGCGGGCGACAAGAGACCCAGTACTTC
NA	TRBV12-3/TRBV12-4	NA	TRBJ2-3	CASAISTDTQYF	TGTGCCAGCGCTATTAGCACAGATACGCAGTATTTT
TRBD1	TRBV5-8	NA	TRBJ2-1	CASIFRQGHNEQFF	TGTGCCAGCATCTTTCGACAGGGCCACAATGAGCAGTTCTTC
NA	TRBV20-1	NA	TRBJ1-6	CNARGAGANSPFHF	TGCAATGCTAGGGGTGCAGGGGCGAATTCACCCTTCCACTTT
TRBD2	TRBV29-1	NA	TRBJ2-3	CSVVQAGVSVTQYF	TGCAGCGTTGTCCAAGCGGGAGTTTCAGTTACGCAGTATTTT
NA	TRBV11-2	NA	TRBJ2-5	CASSSLALRETQYF	TGTGCCAGCAGCTCCCTGGCCCTACGAGAGACCCAGTACTTC
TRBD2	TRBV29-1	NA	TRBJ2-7	CSVGGVAGESDGQHF	TGCAGCGTTGGCGGGGTAGCGGGAGAGTCAGACGGGCAGCACTTC
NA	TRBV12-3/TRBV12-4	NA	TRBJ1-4	CASRNDSVTDEKLFF	TGTGCCAGCAGGAATGATTCAGTTACTGATGAAAAACTGTTTTTT
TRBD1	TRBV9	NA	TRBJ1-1	CASSETQGDTEAFF	TGTGCCAGCAGCGAAACACAGGGGGACACTGAAGCTTTCTTT
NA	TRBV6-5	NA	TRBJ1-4	CVNSWLRGPTNEKLFF	TGTGTCAACAGTTGGCTGCGGGGCCCAACTAATGAAAAACTGTTTTTT
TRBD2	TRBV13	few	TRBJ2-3	CASSLGGLAGGLTDTQYF	TGTGCCAGCAGCCTGGGGGGGCTAGCGGGAGGACTCACAGATACGCAGTATTTT
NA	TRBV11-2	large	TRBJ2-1	CASQKRQGDNEQFF	TGTGCCAGCCAGAAGCGGCAGGGCGACAATGAGCAGTTCTTC
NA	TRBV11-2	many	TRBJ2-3	CASSLDRTGLSTDTQYF	TGTGCCAGCAGCTTAGATCGAACAGGCCTAAGCACAGATACGCAGTATTTT
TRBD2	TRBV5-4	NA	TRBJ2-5	CASSPGTSGRVGTQCF	TGTGCCAGCAGCCCGGGGACTAGCGGGAGAGTAGGGACCCAGTGCTTC
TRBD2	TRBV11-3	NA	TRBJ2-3	CAGSPGLAGDTQYF	TGTGCCGGCAGCCCTGGACTAGCGGGAGATACACAGTATTTT
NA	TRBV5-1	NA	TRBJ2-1	CASSLGWNNEQFF	TGCGCCAGCAGCTTGGGGTGGAACAATGAGCAGTTCTTC
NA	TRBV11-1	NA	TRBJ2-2	CAISFRIVNIGELFF	TGTGCCATCAGCTTTCGGATCGTTAACATCGGGGAGCTGTTTTTT
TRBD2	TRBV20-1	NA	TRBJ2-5	CSAQATSWSYETQYF	TGCAGTGCTCAGGCGACTAGCTGGAGTTATGAGACCCAGTACTTC